This is a list of T cell receptor beta chains from one sample in a study of T cell clonotyping in hematopoietic cell transplantation. Sequencing was performed with immunoSEQ multiplex PCR; in TCRdb, only in-frame clones are kept and a portion is missing. The sample has roughly 2,100 clones, 79% seen once; the top ten hold 25% to 35%. The source material was peripheral blood mononuclear cells, sampled 30 days after allogeneic stem cell transplant. These receptors all come from a male patient in his fifties or sixties who had an allogeneic stem cell transplant from an unrelated donor, so the T cells may come from the graft donor. Some clones in this sample may be carry-over from other donors' samples. Each CDR3 is given with its conserved first and last residue. A D gene is named only where the DNA matches it firmly. Clone size is shown for a subset of rows, as once, few, many or a class of expanded clone.

clone_size | j_call | d_call | v_call | cdr3_nt | cdr3_aa
NA | TRBJ1-5 | NA | TRBV6-6 | TGTGCCAGCAGTGGTCTCAGGGGAGCTAGCAATCAGCCCCAGCATTTT | CASSGLRGASNQPQHF
NA | TRBJ2-2 | NA | TRBV7-6 | TGTGCCAGCAGTCCGGGGACGGGGGAGCTGTTTTTT | CASSPGTGELFF
NA | TRBJ1-2 | NA | TRBV6-5 | TGTGCCAGCAGTTACTCGAGGGGGGGCGCCTCTGGCTACACCTTC | CASSYSRGGASGYTF
once | TRBJ2-7 | TRBD1 | TRBV23-1 | TGCGCCAGCCCCCCGGGACAGGGACACGAGCAGTACTTC | CASPPGQGHEQYF
few | TRBJ2-2 | NA | TRBV11-1 | TGTGCCAGCAGCATCAGGGTGGACACCGGGGAGCTGTTTTTT | CASSIRVDTGELFF
NA | TRBJ2-3 | TRBD2 | TRBV7-8 | TGTGCCAGCAGCTCTCTTATTACTCCGGGGGGGGCTACGCAGTATTTT | CASSSLITPGGATQYF
NA | TRBJ2-7 | NA | TRBV13 | TGTGCCAGCAGCTTAGGGGGGGAAACTTACGAGCAGTACTTC | CASSLGGETYEQYF
NA | TRBJ1-2 | NA | TRBV6-1 | TGTGCCAGCAGTGAACGGTGGCCGAACTATGGCTACACCTTC | CASSERWPNYGYTF
NA | TRBJ1-4 | NA | TRBV5-1 | TGCGCCAGCAGCTTGGGACAGACAACTAATGAAAAACTGTTTTTT | CASSLGQTTNEKLFF
NA | TRBJ2-1 | NA | TRBV7-5 | TGTGCCAGCAGCTTAGCCGGAGGGATCGTTCATGAGCAGTTCTTC | CASSLAGGIVHEQFF
NA | TRBJ2-1 | NA | TRBV5-1 | TGCGCCAGCAGCTTGAGGGAGACTGAGCAGTTCTTC | CASSLRETEQFF
NA | TRBJ2-7 | TRBD1 | TRBV2 | TGTGCCAGCAGTGAAGAGACAGGGTTCTACGAGCAGTACTTC | CASSEETGFYEQYF
once | TRBJ1-1 | TRBD1 | TRBV19 | TGTGCCAGTAGTACGACAGGGGGCGACACTGAAGCTTTCTTT | CASSTTGGDTEAFF
NA | TRBJ2-1 | TRBD2 | TRBV4-2 | TGTGCCAGCAGCCCTCGGAGTAGCGGGGCGGGAAATGAGCAGTTCTTC | CASSPRSSGAGNEQFF
NA | TRBJ2-3 | TRBD2 | TRBV13 | TGTGCCAGCAGCCACGACTTAGCGGGGGCTTTCACAGATACGCAGTATTTT | CASSHDLAGAFTDTQYF
NA | TRBJ2-1 | TRBD1 | TRBV6-5 | TGTGCCAGCAGAACGGGACAGGGTTTCTACAATGAGCAGTTCTTC | CASRTGQGFYNEQFF
NA | TRBJ1-2 | NA | TRBV2 | TGTGCCAGCAGTGAGGGCAGTGCGGTCCGCGGCTACACCTTC | CASSEGSAVRGYTF
NA | TRBJ1-2 | NA | TRBV4-1 | TGCGCCAGCAGCCAAGGGGGGGACATTCACTATGGCTACACCTTC | CASSQGGDIHYGYTF
NA | TRBJ2-7 | NA | TRBV5-1 | TGCGCCAGCAGCTTGGGGTTTAGCGGCTACGAGCAGTACTTC | CASSLGFSGYEQYF